Reported below is one T cell receptor (beta chain). Its cognate antigen has yet to be identified. Within one base of it there is no much larger clone, and no base qualities were kept. From a lookup of the germline V gene (reference sequence), CDR1 and CDR2 are DFQATT and SNEGSKA. Trimming removed 0 bases from V and 1 base from J, leaving 6 bases between the germline ends. From the cysteine through the phenylalanine, the CDR3 covers 14 amino acids. The entry retains the CDR3 DNA only, 42 bases that are in frame from base 1. Ficoll-Paque density gradient centrifugation was used to isolate PBMCs. This sample is drawn from a study of T-cell memory formation after mild COVID-19 (dated by TCRdb to about 2021). Regarding the complete study: Most TCR sequence clusters were specific to one of the two donors. In a couple of donors, T-cell clones that expanded and contracted after mild COVID-19 were followed by sequencing TCRalpha and TCRbeta repertoires longitudinally. Two young, previously healthy adult volunteers, one female and one male, were included in the cohort.

What the authors observed across the whole study: SARS-CoV-2 specificity was not confirmed for the second-wave clones peaking on day 37. Only a couple of mild cases were covered in the study, and larger cohorts including severe cases with pre-infection samples were considered necessary. Balanced CD4/CD8 phenotypes were observed for clones contracting from day 15 to 85, whereas a bias towards CD4+ was observed for a second wave of clones expanding from day 15 to 37. The detection of some responding clones in pre-infection memory suggests that pre-existing cross-reactive memory T cells joined the SARS-CoV-2 response. Contracting CD4+ clones were found mainly in CM and EM memory subsets, while CD8+ clones were enriched in EMRA.

The reads were generated on an Illumina NovaSeq 6000. TCRalpha and TCRbeta cDNA libraries were built by 5'RACE with constant-segment primers, adding sample barcodes and unique molecular identifiers. RNA was extracted from every sample with Trizol reagent. Library amplification was performed in two PCR steps, and a second sample barcode and Illumina TruSeq adapters were introduced in the second step. Sequencing of the libraries was done on an Illumina NovaSeq, producing 2 x 150 bp paired-end reads. The paper's data handling went like this. Reads were demultiplexed and collapsed into UMI-guided consensus sequences with migec v1.2.7. Using mixcr v2.1.11, UMI consensuses were aligned to TRA and TRB V and J templates and then assembled into clonotypes. Clonotypes were classified as expanded or contracted when called significant by both edgeR and NoisET, with noise models trained on biological replicates. For edgeR calls, a false discovery rate-adjusted p below 0.01 and a log2 fold-change threshold of 1 were applied. As an exploratory analysis of dynamics, PCA with hierarchical clustering was applied to max-normalized trajectories of the 1000 most abundant clonotypes. Separately sequenced CD4+ and CD8+ repertoires were used to assign a CD4 or CD8 phenotype to each responding clone. The public reads were reprocessed in TCRdb via fastp at Q25 and MiXCR, keeping in-frame beta chains. Identical CDR3 protein sequences are pooled into one entry, listed with their most common genes and DNA. These V and J calls originate from TCRdb's pipeline instead of the authors' own analysis. This sample comprises more than 300,000 distinct CDR3 sequences, around 20% of them detected only once. The biggest ten clones account for around 20% of the sample.

This clonotype was sampled from a man between 18 and 29 years old who had mild COVID-19 (a few samples of this study predate the infection). The sample titles of this study are shuffled in the database, so cell type and time point are left out; the donor was told from shared clones. Recombination joined TRBV20-1 with TRBJ2-2; the D gene cannot be named for sure. Source material: PBMCs or a T cell subset sorted from them (not recorded which). The DNA sequence is given as TGCAGTGCTAGAGATGAGATGAACACCGGGGAGCTGTTTTTT. Its product reads: CSARDEMNTGELFF.